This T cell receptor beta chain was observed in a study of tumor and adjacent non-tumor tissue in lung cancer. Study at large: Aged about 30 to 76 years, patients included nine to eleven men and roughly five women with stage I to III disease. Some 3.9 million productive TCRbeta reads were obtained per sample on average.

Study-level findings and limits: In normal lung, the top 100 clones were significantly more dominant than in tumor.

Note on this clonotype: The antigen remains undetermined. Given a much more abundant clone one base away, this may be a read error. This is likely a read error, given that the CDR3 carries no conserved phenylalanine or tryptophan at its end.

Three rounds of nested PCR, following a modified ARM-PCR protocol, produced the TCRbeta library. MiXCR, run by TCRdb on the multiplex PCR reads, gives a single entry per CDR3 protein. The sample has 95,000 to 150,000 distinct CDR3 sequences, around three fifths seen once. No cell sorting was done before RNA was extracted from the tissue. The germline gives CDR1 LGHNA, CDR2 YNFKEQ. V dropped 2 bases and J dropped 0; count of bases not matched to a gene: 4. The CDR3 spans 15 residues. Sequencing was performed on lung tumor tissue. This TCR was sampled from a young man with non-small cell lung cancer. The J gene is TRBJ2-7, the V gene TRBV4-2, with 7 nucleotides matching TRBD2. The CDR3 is CASSQLGLGSYEQYL. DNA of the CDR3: TGTGCCAGCAGCCAACTAGGACTAGGCTCCTACGAGCAGTACTTA.